The present entry profiles one T cell receptor beta chain with its context. Trimming left V 8 bases short and J 1 base short, with 11 bases between. CDR1 and CDR2 from the germline V gene are LGHNT and FRNRAP. The CDR3 has 13 residues. Some clones are missing from TCRdb's copy, which holds only in-frame ones; the method was immunoSEQ multiplex PCR. The sample holds roughly 120,000 clones, over 90% seen once. These data originate in a study of control samples from healthy donors and cancer patients. The sequencing sample was made of blood. The TCR was taken from a man aged 30 to 45 in good health. The chain has TRBV12-5 and TRBJ1-1, with TRBD1 as a possible D gene (5 bases). This chain's CDR3 is CASYLGGNTEAFF. As DNA, the CDR3 is TGTGCTAGTTATTTGGGGGGGAACACTGAAGCTTTCTTT.